This section outlines one TCR beta chain sequence together with its context. Seattle's enrolled individuals joined amid active infection and were then monitored longitudinally. These data are taken from a study of blood T cell repertoires in COVID-19. Overall study: Specimens from acute and convalescent COVID-19 originated in the United States, Italy and Spain. PBMCs, B-cell-depleted T cells, or T cells were the source of the cDNA or gDNA that made up the material.

The CDR3 is 16 residues long. Germline CDR1 MGHRA, CDR2 YSYEKL. The V and J ends lost 0 bases and 0 bases respectively, with 11 bases between them. Authors' processing steps: Cell counts per sample came from amplifying reference gene primers. The assay was immunoSEQ multiplex PCR, and TCRdb's table has in-frame clones only and misses some. That table furnishes V, J and clone size, whereas the DNA furnished D and trimming. The sample has tens of thousands of clones; more than 75% are singletons. V and J are TRBV4-1 and TRBJ1-1; D not certain. Sequencing was performed on peripheral blood. The clonotype comes from a woman aged 55-75 years with COVID-19, enrolled during active disease. CDR3 DNA sequence: TGCGCCAGCAGCCAAGAAGCGGTGGTCATGAACACTGAAGCTTTCTTT. Protein sequence: CASSQEAVVMNTEAFF.